This T cell receptor (beta chain) stems from a study of T cell repertoires in cytomegalovirus infection (dated by TCRdb to the late 2010s). Background for the entire study: The HLA type of each donor mattered for the analysis, because public TCR beta signatures pointed to carriage of CMV infection along with the matching HLA type. General conclusions and limits of the study: In both this cohort and an independent approximately 370-donor cohort, the cumulative frequency of public TCR beta family members distinguished carriers of CMV infection plus the relevant HLA type. The ex vivo response was dominated by HLA-C-restricted CMV-specific TCR beta clonotypes, which also provided the single most frequent clonotype in two of eight donors.

The sample holds a few counts of this clonotype. No cognate antigen has been identified for it. No qualities accompany the bases; no much larger clone lies one base away. Sequencing used an Illumina HiSeq 1500. The public reads were run again by TCRdb, first through fastp at Q25 and then through MiXCR, and only productive beta chains were kept. Identical CDR3 proteins give one entry, which carries the most common genes and DNA. This sample gives hundreds of thousands of distinct CDR3 sequences in total; 20% to 25% of them show up just once. The ten largest clones represent under 8.5% of the sample. Counted from cysteine to phenylalanine, this CDR3 has 14 amino acids. CDR3 DNA is the only sequence kept; it has 42 bases, read in frame from the first base. V is trimmed back by 8 bases and J by 7 bases, and the junction contains 10 bases that no gene match accounts for. The germline V gene yields MDHEN for CDR1 and SYDVKM for CDR2.

The V gene is TRBV28 and the J gene is TRBJ1-5; TRBD1 agrees with 8 junctional bases. The receptor comes from a human donor in good health (CMV status not recorded). Some clones in this sample may be carry-over from other donors' samples. Sequencing was carried out using CD8+ T cells from PBMCs. The DNA reads TGTGCCAGCGCCGGACAGGGAGGGAGGCAGCCCCAGCATTTT. Protein translation: CASAGQGGRQPQHF.